This entry lists 24 T cell receptor beta chains sequenced from one sample in a study of blood T cell repertoires in COVID-19. TCRdb's table, derived via immunoSEQ multiplex PCR, lists solely in-frame clones and lacks some. The repertoire holds roughly 250,000 clones, roughly 88% seen once, with about 2% in the top ten. The source material was PBMCs or T cells enriched from blood (not recorded which). All receptors derive from a woman between 40 and 55 years old with acute COVID-19.

The chain employs TRBV3-1 (or the pseudogene TRBV3-2) and TRBJ2-2, with 8 bases identical to TRBD2. After removal of 4 bases from V and 4 bases from J, the junction contained 5 bases not matched to a gene. The germline gives CDR1 LGHDT, CDR2 YNNKEL (reference sequence). This CDR3 is built from 15 residues. The CDR3 DNA is TGTGCCAGCAGCCTTCAGCGGGGGAGCACCGGGGAGCTGTTTTTT. Protein product: CASSLQRGSTGELFF.

The V and J genes are TRBV28 and TRBJ1-2; weak D call: TRBD1 (5 bases). From germline, CDR1 is MDHEN and CDR2 SYDVKM. V was clipped by 6 bases and J by 4 bases, with 18 bases between them. The CDR3 loop spans 15 amino acids. The CDR3 here is CASSPRGAGLYGYTF. For the CDR3, the DNA is TGTGCCAGCAGCCCGAGAGGGGCGGGACTCTATGGCTACACCTTC.

This chain uses TRBV2 with TRBJ1-1, with D unclear. Germline V gene sequence: CDR1 SNHLY, CDR2 FYNNEI. The CDR3 is made up of 15 amino acids. The V end lost 2 bases, the J end lost 0 bases, and 10 bases lay between the germline ends. The CDR3 DNA reads TGTGCCAGCAGTGAACAGTCATTAATGAACACTGAAGCTTTCTTT. Residues: CASSEQSLMNTEAFF.

V and J are TRBV30 and TRBJ2-2; 10 bases line up with TRBD2. V dropped 2 bases and J dropped 4; count of bases not matched to a gene: 22. CDR1 and CDR2 (germline): GTSNPN, SVGIG (reference sequence). CDR3 length: 21 residues. The DNA of the CDR3 is TGTGCCTGGAGTCCCCTCCGCCCAGGGGAGCGGGAGGGCAGGGTCACCGGGGAGCTGTTTTTT. It translates to CAWSPLRPGEREGRVTGELFF.

The chain joins TRBV7-6 to TRBJ2-2, with TRBD2 matching over 8 bases. The CDR3 is made up of 16 amino acids. The V gene end was trimmed by 5 bases and the J gene end by 0 bases; junction bases not matched to a gene: 5. Germline V gene lookup returns CDR1 SGHVS and CDR2 FNYEAQ. DNA of the CDR3: TGTGCCAGCAGCCCATTAGCGGGGACGAACACCGGGGAGCTGTTTTTT. Translated, it gives CASSPLAGTNTGELFF. Drawing the rest from reference TRBV7-6 and TRBJ2-2, the complete variable domain is GAGVSQSPRYKVTKRGQDVALRCDPISGHVSLYWYRQALGQGPEFLTYFNYEAQQDKSGLPNDRFSAERPEGSISTLTIQRTEQRDSAMYRCASSPLAGTNTGELFFGEGSRLTVL.

This clone was observed a single time. The V gene is TRBV6-5, the J gene TRBJ2-1, with TRBD2 as a possible D gene (6 bases). Per germline, CDR1 MNHEY and CDR2 SVGAGI. Between the trimmed V and J ends, which lost 4 bases and 9 bases, there was a span of 16 bases. The CDR3 has 14 amino acids. CDR3 in amino acids: CASSLSDAGPEQFF. The CDR3 nucleotides are TGTGCCAGCAGTTTATCAGATGCGGGACCTGAGCAGTTCTTC.

This clone occurred a few times. This chain uses TRBV4-1 with TRBJ1-2; no clear D. Germline loops: CDR1 MGHRA, CDR2 YSYEKL. V gave up 2 bases and J gave up 4 bases, with 11 bases separating them. CDR3 length: 14 residues. CDR3 loop: CASSQKSSGYGYTF. In DNA form, the CDR3 reads TGCGCCAGCAGCCAAAAATCGTCAGGCTATGGCTACACCTTC.

The CDR3 nucleotides read TGCGCCAGCAGCGGGACAAGACAAGAGACCCAGTACTTC. It translates to CASSGTRQETQYF. The V and J genes are TRBV5-1 and TRBJ2-5; D is perhaps TRBD1 (6 bases). This CDR3 has 13 residues. Trimming left V 4 bases short and J 2 bases short, with 9 bases between. Germline V gene data show CDR1 as SGHRS and CDR2 as YFSETQ.

J is TRBJ1-5 and V is TRBV6-5; 12 positions match TRBD1. The germline gives CDR1 MNHEY, CDR2 SVGAGI. V dropped 6 bases and J dropped 5; count of bases not matched to a gene: 5. CDR3 size: 15 residues. The CDR3 reads CASSRDRGRDQPQHF. Written as DNA, the CDR3 is TGTGCCAGCAGCCGGGACAGGGGGCGAGATCAGCCCCAGCATTTT.

J is TRBJ2-3 and V is TRBV15, with 9 positions matching TRBD1. The trim removed 1 base at V and 6 bases at J, leaving 5 bases unmatched. CDR3 size: 15 residues. CDR1 LNHNV and CDR2 YYDKDF come from the germline V gene (reference sequence). This CDR3 is CATSRGTGELDTQYF. In DNA, the CDR3 is TGTGCCACCAGCAGAGGGACAGGGGAATTGGATACGCAGTATTTT.

The chain has TRBV6-5 and TRBJ2-2, with D possibly being TRBD2 (6 bases). In germline, CDR1 is MNHEY, CDR2 SVGAGI. V was shortened by 0 bases and J by 2 bases, with 7 bases between the two germline ends. This CDR3 spans 15 amino acids. The CDR3: CASSYSGTNTGELFF. CDR3 nucleotides: TGTGCCAGCAGTTACTCCGGGACTAACACCGGGGAGCTGTTTTTT.

This rearrangement joins TRBV24-1 to TRBJ2-1, with TRBD2 identical over 12 bases. Germline V gene lookup returns CDR1 KGHDR and CDR2 SFDVKD. The V and J ends lost 11 bases and 8 bases, in that order; junction bases with no gene match: 12. This CDR3 is built from 15 residues. CDR3 DNA: TGTGCCATCACCTCTAGCGGGGGGGCTAGATATGAGCAGTTCTTC. This translates into CAITSSGGARYEQFF.

This rearrangement joins TRBV19 to TRBJ2-2; TRBD2 matches 7 bases. The CDR3 contains 15 residues. Germline assignment: CDR1 LNHDA and CDR2 SQIVND (reference sequence). The V segment lost 6 bases and the J segment 3 bases; nucleotides outside the gene matches: 7. CDR3 residues: CASRRSGRDTGELFF. The CDR3 nucleotides read TGTGCCAGTAGACGTTCAGGGAGGGACACCGGGGAGCTGTTTTTT.

The rearrangement joins TRBV18 to TRBJ2-2; the match to TRBD1 covers 9 bases. V shed 1 base and J 7 bases; nucleotides not matched to a gene: 4. Per the germline V gene, CDR1 is KGHSH and CDR2 is LQKENI. The CDR3 loop spans 15 amino acids. The CDR3 DNA follows: TGTGCCAGCTCACCACGGACAGGGGAGAGCGGGGAGCTGTTTTTT. Translating it yields CASSPRTGESGELFF.

The J gene is TRBJ1-1, the V gene TRBV10-3; 7 bases fit TRBD1. J lost 1 base, V lost 4 bases, and 0 bases had no gene match. This CDR3 comprises 13 residues. Germline-derived CDR1 and CDR2 are ENHRY and SYGVKD. The CDR3 bases are TGTGCCATCAGTGGACAGGGGAACACTGAAGCTTTCTTT. It encodes CAISGQGNTEAFF.

The genes are TRBV15 and TRBJ2-2; TRBD2 agrees at 7 bases. The ends lost 1 base at V and 5 bases at J; junction bases unmatched: 4. Germline CDR1 and CDR2: LNHNV and YYDKDF (reference sequence). This CDR3 comprises 15 residues. CDR3 region: CATSRGREVTGELFF. The CDR3, as DNA: TGTGCCACCAGCAGAGGACGGGAGGTTACCGGGGAGCTGTTTTTT.

The gene calls are TRBV2 and TRBJ1-1; 7 bases align to TRBD1. The CDR3 extends over 14 amino acids. The trim removed 5 bases at V and 0 bases at J, leaving 3 bases unmatched. Germline CDR1 is SNHLY and CDR2 is FYNNEI. CDR3 bases: TGTGCCAGCAGTCCGACAGGGTTGAACACTGAAGCTTTCTTT. This translates into CASSPTGLNTEAFF.

The chain is built from TRBV6-5 and TRBJ1-5; weak D call: TRBD1 (6 bases). Germline loops: CDR1 MNHEY, CDR2 SVGAGI. The ends were cut back, 6 bases at V and 10 bases at J, with 19 bases in the middle. The CDR3 runs 14 residues. CDR3 coding DNA: TGTGCCAGCAGACGGACAGCCCTTATATCTCCCCAGCATTTT. Protein product: CASRRTALISPQHF.

The CDR3 is CASMTGESLNNEQFF. As DNA, the CDR3 is TGCGCCAGCATGACAGGGGAATCCCTGAACAATGAGCAGTTCTTC. The chain employs TRBV5-1 and TRBJ2-1; 8 bases agree with TRBD1. Germline V gives CDR1 SGHRS, CDR2 YFSETQ. Trimming removed 6 bases from V and 5 bases from J; junction bases left unmatched: 10. This CDR3 is 15 amino acids long.

The genes are TRBV18 and TRBJ2-7; D remains ambiguous. CDR3 length: 14 amino acids. Trimming took off 0 bases at V and 0 bases at J, with 6 bases between the two ends. Germline values: CDR1 KGHSH, CDR2 LQKENI. CDR3 DNA sequence: TGTGCCAGCTCACCACCGTCTACCTCCTACGAGCAGTACTTC. Protein product: CASSPPSTSYEQYF.

This chain links TRBV5-5 with TRBJ1-1; D not resolved. V was clipped by 4 bases and J by 4 bases, with 14 bases between them. Germline V gene lookup returns CDR1 SGHKS and CDR2 YYEKEE (reference sequence). CDR3 length: 14 residues. The CDR3 is CASSIGAGFTEAFF. Here the CDR3 DNA reads TGTGCCAGCAGCATTGGTGCGGGGTTCACTGAAGCTTTCTTT.

The table lists this clone with a count of one. Here the CDR3 DNA reads TGCAGCGTTAAGAGAAGGGAGGACAACGAGCAGTACTTC. It specifies CSVKRREDNEQYF. V is TRBV29-1 and J is TRBJ2-7; tentative D call: TRBD2 (6 bases). Trimming took 5 bases from V and 5 from J, leaving 16 bases between them. The CDR3 runs 13 residues. Germline values: CDR1 SQVTM, CDR2 ANQGSEA.

The chain links TRBV7-2 to TRBJ2-1; 10 bases match TRBD2. Germline V CDR1 and CDR2: SGHTA, FQGNSA. J lost 0 bases, V lost 3 bases, and 8 bases had no gene match. The CDR3 is made up of 18 amino acids. CDR3 bases: TGTGCCAGCAGCTTCGAGCGGGGGGGCTACGGCTCCTACAATGAGCAGTTCTTC. Protein: CASSFERGGYGSYNEQFF.

The chain is built from TRBV7-2 and TRBJ1-2; tentative D call: TRBD1 (5 bases). The CDR3 sequence is 12 residues long. V was shortened by 5 bases and J by 8 bases, with 12 bases between the two germline ends. Germline V lookup: CDR1 SGHTA, CDR2 FQGNSA. CDR3: CASSPLRAGYTF. The CDR3 region has the DNA TGTGCCAGCAGCCCCCTCAGGGCGGGCTACACCTTC.